This TCR beta chain was retrieved from a study of shared clonotypes between healthy human individuals. Overall study context: CD4 naive and memory got three plates each, CD8 naive two, CD8 memory one.

Regarding this clone: Other DNA sequences in the sample encode the same CDR3.

Germline CDR1 and CDR2: GTSNPN and SVGIG (reference sequence). The trim removed 4 bases at V and 2 bases at J, leaving 4 bases unmatched. The CDR3 spans 13 residues. Sequencing used immunoSEQ multiplex PCR; TCRdb keeps in-frame clones, though not all of them. The repertoire holds approximately 2.5 million clones, approximately 93% seen once, with 0.36% in the top ten. J is TRBJ2-7 and V is TRBV30; TRBD1 matches 8 bases. This TCR was recovered from a man in his late teens or twenties in good health. Some clones in this sample may be carry-over from other donors' samples. The sequencing input was naive CD4+ T cells from PBMCs. Subset meaning: CD45RA+ positively selected. CDR3 coding DNA: TGTGCCTGGACTGGACAGGGCCCCTACGAGCAGTACTTC. Its protein is CAWTGQGPYEQYF.